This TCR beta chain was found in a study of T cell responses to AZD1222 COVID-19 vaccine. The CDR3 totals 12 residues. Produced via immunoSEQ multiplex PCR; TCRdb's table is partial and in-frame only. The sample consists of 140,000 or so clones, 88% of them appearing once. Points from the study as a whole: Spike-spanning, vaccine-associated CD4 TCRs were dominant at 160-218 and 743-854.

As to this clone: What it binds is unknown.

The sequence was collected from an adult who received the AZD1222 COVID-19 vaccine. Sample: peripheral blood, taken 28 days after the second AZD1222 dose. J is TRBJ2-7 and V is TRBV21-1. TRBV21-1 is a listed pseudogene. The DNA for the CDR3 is TGTGCCAGCCCACCTGTTAATAACGAGCAGTACTTC. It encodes CASPPVNNEQYF.